The 27 T cell receptor beta chains given below trace back to one sample, sequenced in a study of PD-L1 blockade in urothelial cancer. Time point meaning: pretreatment peripheral blood. Clones were sequenced by immunoSEQ multiplex PCR, and TCRdb holds only the in-frame ones, with some missing. The sample includes more than 75,000 clones, 65% to 85% of them seen just once. Sequences were derived from PBMCs, sampled around atezolizumab (anti-PD-L1) treatment. Receptors were obtained from a man aged 60 to 75 with urothelial cancer.

This clone is a singleton in its sample. The chain links TRBV29-1 to TRBJ1-2, with TRBD1 matching over 7 bases. The CDR3 sequence is 17 residues long. The J segment lost 2 bases and the V segment lost 1 base, leaving 13 bases of the junction unmatched. Germline lookup yields CDR1 SQVTM and CDR2 ANQGSEA. CDR3 loop: CSVEVSQGTVKNYGYTF. The CDR3, as DNA: TGCAGCGTTGAAGTCTCCCAGGGGACAGTCAAAAACTATGGCTACACCTTC.

The V call is TRBV9, the J call TRBJ2-1, with 13 bases matching TRBD2. Germline CDR1 and CDR2: SGDLS and YYNGEE. The V segment lost 4 bases and the J segment 6 bases; nucleotides outside the gene matches: 4. The CDR3 has 15 amino acids. Here the CDR3 reads CASSSGLAGANEQFF. In DNA form, the CDR3 reads TGTGCCAGCAGCTCCGGACTAGCGGGAGCCAATGAGCAGTTCTTC.

The chain employs TRBV7-9 and TRBJ2-3, with 7 bases matching TRBD2. The CDR3 consists of 15 residues. Losses at the gene ends were 3 bases for V and 2 bases for J; bases not matched to a gene: 5. Germline V gene sequence: CDR1 SEHNR, CDR2 FQNEAQ (reference sequence). In nucleotides, the CDR3 is TGTGCCAGCAGCTTTCTAAGCGGGACCACAGATACGCAGTATTTT. Amino acid sequence: CASSFLSGTTDTQYF. Full variable domain (outside the CDR3, taken from reference TRBV7-9 and TRBJ2-3): DTGVSQNPRHKITKRGQNVTFRCDPISEHNRLYWYRQTLGQGPEFLTYFQNEAQLEKSRLLSDRFSAERPKGSFSTLEIQRTEQGDSAMYLCASSFLSGTTDTQYFGPGTRLTVL.

This chain uses TRBV5-4 with TRBJ2-7; 9 nucleotides line up with TRBD1. The germline gives CDR1 SGHNT, CDR2 YYREEE (reference sequence). V lost 3 bases to trimming and J lost 4 bases; unmatched junction nucleotides: 11. The CDR3 is 16 residues long. The CDR3 nucleotides are TGTGCCAGCAGCTCTCCGACTGGACAGGGGAGGTACGAGCAGTACTTC. This translates into CASSSPTGQGRYEQYF.

The rearrangement uses TRBV5-1 and TRBJ2-6, with 9 bases identical to TRBD1. CDR1 SGHRS and CDR2 YFSETQ come from the germline V gene. The CDR3 contains 20 residues. V gave up 3 bases and J gave up 0 bases; unmatched junction bases: 13. The CDR3 region is CASSWGGDRVYASGANVLTF. The DNA of the CDR3 is TGCGCCAGCAGCTGGGGAGGGGACAGGGTCTATGCCTCTGGGGCCAACGTCCTGACTTTC.

This clone turned up a few times. The chain joins TRBV7-9 to TRBJ2-1; 14 positions agree with TRBD2. The germline CDR1 and CDR2 sequences are SEHNR and FQNEAQ (reference sequence). This CDR3 has 16 amino acids. V was pared by 4 bases and J by 2 bases, with 1 base of the junction left unmatched. The CDR3 loop reads CASSSTSGRAYNEQFF. CDR3 nucleotide sequence: TGTGCCAGCAGCTCGACTAGCGGGAGGGCCTACAATGAGCAGTTCTTC.

The V and J genes are TRBV5-1 and TRBJ1-5; TRBD1 matches 7 bases. This CDR3 is 12 amino acids long. After removal of 0 bases from V and 12 bases from J, the junction contained 3 bases not matched to a gene. Germline values: CDR1 SGHRS, CDR2 YFSETQ. The CDR3 nucleotides are TGCGCCAGCAGCTTGGCCGGGACAGACCAGCATTTT. Its translation: CASSLAGTDQHF.

The gene calls are TRBV29-1 and TRBJ2-7, with D hard to call. V lost 3 bases and J 3 bases, leaving 12 bases between the germline ends. The CDR3 has 13 residues. Germline-derived CDR1 and CDR2 are SQVTM and ANQGSEA. CDR3 amino acids: CSVESPGGYEQYF. The CDR3 coding sequence is TGCAGCGTTGAGAGCCCGGGTGGCTACGAGCAGTACTTC.

J is TRBJ1-1 and V is TRBV5-1; 9 bases fit TRBD1. CDR3 length: 15 amino acids. With V trimmed by 4 bases and J by 2 bases, 6 bases remained unmatched. Germline CDR1 and CDR2: SGHRS and YFSETQ. The CDR3 coding sequence is TGCGCCAGCAGCCGGGGGACAGGGATTAACACTGAAGCTTTCTTT. Translating gives CASSRGTGINTEAFF. The full variable domain, rest sourced from reference TRBV5-1 and TRBJ1-1, is KAGVTQTPRYLIKTRGQQVTLSCSPISGHRSVSWYQQTPGQGLQFLFEYFSETQRNKGNFPGRFSGRQFSNSRSEMNVSTLELGDSALYLCASSRGTGINTEAFFGQGTRLTVV.

The CDR3 loop reads CASTADRGPYGYTF. CDR3 nucleotides: TGTGCCAGCACCGCGGACAGGGGTCCCTATGGCTACACCTTC. V is TRBV28 and J is TRBJ1-2; 9 positions match TRBD1. Germline loops: CDR1 MDHEN, CDR2 SYDVKM. The CDR3 sequence is 14 residues long. Trimming cost V 7 bases and J 4 bases; bases outside gene matches: 7.

This sequence joins TRBV7-6 and TRBJ2-2; 8 nucleotides match TRBD2. Germline V lookup: CDR1 SGHVS, CDR2 FNYEAQ. V lost 5 bases to trimming and J lost 0 bases; unmatched junction nucleotides: 5. The CDR3 spans 16 residues. CDR3 in DNA: TGTGCCAGCAGCATAACTAGCGGACCGAACACCGGGGAGCTGTTTTTT. Translation: CASSITSGPNTGELFF.

The chain carries TRBV10-3 and TRBJ1-1; 7 bases are shared with TRBD1. The germline V gene encodes CDR1 ENHRY and CDR2 SYGVKD. There are 18 residues in the CDR3. The V and J ends lost 2 bases and 0 bases, in that order; junction bases with no gene match: 12. CDR3 loop: CAISEGPTGLSMNTEAFF. The CDR3 region has the DNA TGTGCCATCAGTGAGGGTCCGACAGGGCTTTCAATGAACACTGAAGCTTTCTTT.

Regarding this clone: This CDR3 is also generated by other DNA sequences in the sample. V usage is TRBV30 and J usage is TRBJ2-7; possibly TRBD2 for D (5 bases). V lost 1 base and J 6 bases, leaving 16 bases between the germline ends. Germline V gene sequence: CDR1 GTSNPN, CDR2 SVGIG (reference sequence). This CDR3 region has 14 residues. CDR3 in amino acids: CAWSALRTYGEQYF. In DNA form, the CDR3 reads TGTGCCTGGAGTGCGCTCCGGACTTACGGCGAGCAGTACTTC.

The gene calls are TRBV5-1 and TRBJ2-1; D remains ambiguous. Trimming took off 4 bases at V and 5 bases at J, with 16 bases between the two ends. This CDR3 has 15 amino acids. Per the germline V gene, CDR1 is SGHRS and CDR2 is YFSETQ. The CDR3 nucleotides read TGCGCCAGCAGCCCTCTTACAAATATCAACAATGAGCAGTTCTTC. This sequence encodes CASSPLTNINNEQFF.

Only one count was recorded for this clone. The chain uses TRBV6-5 and TRBJ2-3; D is ambiguous. Trimming pared 6 bases from V and 4 bases from J, leaving 11 bases between. The CDR3 is 13 amino acids. Germline CDR1 MNHEY, CDR2 SVGAGI. The CDR3 nucleotides read TGTGCCAGCAGACGACTCCGGGCAGATACGCAGTATTTT. Amino acid sequence: CASRRLRADTQYF.

This rearrangement joins TRBV30 to TRBJ1-3; possible D gene TRBD1, 6 bases. The CDR3 loop spans 15 amino acids. Between the trimmed V and J ends, which lost 3 bases and 4 bases, there was a span of 16 bases. Germline CDR1 GTSNPN, CDR2 SVGIG (reference sequence). Written as DNA, the CDR3 is TGTGCCTGGAGCACCAACAGGGCTTTAGGAAACACCATATATTTT. It codes for CAWSTNRALGNTIYF.

This clone was counted a few times. The chain is built from TRBV4-1 and TRBJ2-7, with D hard to call. This CDR3 spans 13 amino acids. V dropped 0 bases and J dropped 4 bases, with 7 bases sitting between them. CDR1 and CDR2 from the germline V gene are MGHRA and YSYEKL. CDR3 DNA sequence: TGCGCCAGCAGCCAAGAGCACGGTTACGAGCAGTACTTC. This translates into CASSQEHGYEQYF.

The table lists this clone with a few counts. The gene calls are TRBV29-1 and TRBJ1-1, with a weak D call TRBD1 (6 bases). CDR3 size: 13 residues. The V and J ends lost 4 bases and 1 base respectively, with 10 bases between them. In germline, CDR1 is SQVTM, CDR2 ANQGSEA. The CDR3 DNA reads TGCAGCGTTGGAATGACAGGGAACACTGAAGCTTTCTTT. Translating gives CSVGMTGNTEAFF.

The chain employs TRBV27 and TRBJ2-2, with D perhaps TRBD2 (6 bases). In germline, CDR1 is MNHEY, CDR2 SMNVEV (reference sequence). The CDR3 is 15 amino acids. V was pared by 6 bases and J by 4 bases, with 15 bases between. CDR3 in amino acids: CASRLGLTGTGELFF. In DNA form, the CDR3 reads TGTGCCAGCAGACTGGGACTCACGGGCACCGGGGAGCTGTTTTTT.

This chain links TRBV7-9 with TRBJ2-3; 7 bases match TRBD2. Germline V gives CDR1 SEHNR, CDR2 FQNEAQ (reference sequence). V lost 4 bases to trimming and J lost 4 bases; unmatched junction nucleotides: 8. The CDR3 extends over 15 amino acids. The CDR3 is CASSSGLADSDTQYF. The CDR3 DNA reads as TGTGCCAGCAGCTCGGGGCTAGCGGATTCAGATACGCAGTATTTT.

This chain joins TRBV19 and TRBJ2-2; 11 bases fit TRBD2. Per germline, CDR1 LNHDA and CDR2 SQIVND (reference sequence). The CDR3 extends over 16 amino acids. V lost 6 bases and J lost 1; bases outside the gene matches: 4. The CDR3 DNA follows: TGTGCCAGTAGACCTAGCGGGAGGCTGAACACCGGGGAGCTGTTTTTT. Translated: CASRPSGRLNTGELFF.

The genes are TRBV6-5 and TRBJ1-1; tentative D call: TRBD1 (5 bases). Germline-derived CDR1 and CDR2 are MNHEY and SVGAGI. The CDR3 is 13 residues long. V was shortened by 7 bases and J by 1 base, with 10 bases between the two germline ends. In nucleotides, the CDR3 is TGTGCCAGCAAATCCACAGGGAACACTGAAGCTTTCTTT. It yields the protein CASKSTGNTEAFF.

The chain employs TRBV19 and TRBJ2-5; possible D gene TRBD1, 5 bases. CDR1 is LNHDA, CDR2 SQIVND, per germline (reference sequence). This CDR3 is 15 amino acids long. V gave up 4 bases and J gave up 5 bases, with 17 bases separating them. The chain's CDR3 is CASSTSRANGETQYF. CDR3 nucleotides: TGTGCCAGTAGTACTTCCAGGGCCAATGGGGAGACCCAGTACTTC.

This sequence joins TRBV30 and TRBJ1-5; 8 bases align to TRBD1. Germline trimming cut 6 bases from V and 1 base from J; bases unmatched to any gene: 5. This CDR3 is built from 14 residues. The germline CDR1 and CDR2 sequences are GTSNPN and SVGIG (reference sequence). The CDR3 loop reads CACRGTGSNQPQHF. In DNA form, the CDR3 reads TGTGCCTGCCGGGGGACAGGAAGCAATCAGCCCCAGCATTTT. Combining the CDR3 with reference TRBV30 and TRBJ1-5 gives the whole variable domain SQTIHQWPATLVQPVGSPLSLECTVEGTSNPNLYWYRQAAGRGLQLLFYSVGIGQISSEVPQNLSASRPQDRQFILSSKKLLLSDSGFYLCACRGTGSNQPQHFGDGTRLSIL.

The chain joins TRBV19 to TRBJ2-7; 11 nucleotides align to TRBD1. The CDR3 is 15 amino acids. Per the germline V gene, CDR1 is LNHDA and CDR2 is SQIVND (reference sequence). Losses at the gene ends were 6 bases for V and 5 bases for J; bases not matched to a gene: 9. CDR3 amino acids: CASRRKDRGRDEQYF. The CDR3 nucleotides read TGTGCCAGTAGAAGAAAGGACAGGGGGCGCGACGAGCAGTACTTC.

This chain links TRBV2 with TRBJ1-4; TRBD1 aligns across 8 bases. Germline lookup yields CDR1 SNHLY and CDR2 FYNNEI. CDR3 length: 14 residues. The V and J ends lost 4 bases and 2 bases, in that order; junction bases with no gene match: 0. The CDR3 region has the DNA TGTGCCAGCAGTGGACAGGGGACTAATGAAAAACTGTTTTTT. This encodes CASSGQGTNEKLFF.

This clone was detected only a few times. V gene TRBV30 combines with J gene TRBJ1-5; D may be TRBD1 (5 bases). Germline V CDR1 and CDR2: GTSNPN, SVGIG (reference sequence). The CDR3 is made up of 14 amino acids. Trimming cost V 0 bases and J 3 bases, with 9 bases left between them. Here the CDR3 reads CAWSVLGLNQPQHF. In DNA, the CDR3 is TGTGCCTGGAGTGTACTGGGGCTCAATCAGCCCCAGCATTTT.